These 8 T cell receptor beta chains were sequenced from one sample in a study of T-cell reconstitution after alpha-beta-depleted transplantation in children. A TCRbeta library incorporating unique molecular identifiers was prepared. TCRdb fed the PCR reads into MiXCR, producing one record per CDR3 protein. This sample yields about 230,000 distinct CDR3 sequences, of which 9.7% are seen a single time; 5% to 5.5% belongs to the top ten. Here the sequenced sample was PBMCs from the stem cell graft donor, taken from the stem cell graft. The receptors shown here come from a human donor who donated a stem cell graft to a child with SCID.

This clonotype was seen repeatedly, ten times or more. The chain combines TRBV2 with TRBJ2-5; TRBD1 is a possible D gene (6 bases). V was trimmed by 4 bases and J by 1 base, leaving 10 bases between them. Germline V lookup: CDR1 SNHLY, CDR2 FYNNEI. This CDR3 region has 14 residues. The CDR3 is CASSATGFQETQYF. CDR3 sequence (DNA): TGTGCCAGCAGTGCCACAGGGTTCCAAGAGACCCAGTACTTC.

The chain has TRBV9 and TRBJ2-7; TRBD1 aligns across 7 bases. The CDR3 is 14 amino acids. The V gene's germline CDR1 is SGDLS and CDR2 YYNGEE. The V gene end was trimmed by 10 bases and the J gene end by 2 bases; junction bases not matched to a gene: 12. This chain's CDR3 is CACNVEGATYEQYF. DNA for the CDR3: TGTGCCTGCAACGTAGAGGGGGCGACCTACGAGCAGTACTTC.

Ten or more counts support this clonotype. The V and J genes are TRBV5-6 and TRBJ2-1; TRBD1 might be the D (6 bases). The CDR3 is made up of 15 amino acids. V lost 0 bases and J 8 bases, leaving 15 bases between the germline ends. Germline V CDR1 and CDR2: SGHDT, YYEEEE. CDR3 amino acids: CASSLGQDFLDEQFF. CDR3 DNA: TGTGCCAGCAGCTTGGGACAGGACTTCTTGGATGAGCAGTTCTTC.

This clonotype has ten or more counts. The genes are TRBV2 and TRBJ2-7; D possibly corresponds to TRBD1 (5 bases). V was shortened by 4 bases and J by 1 base, with 14 bases between the two germline ends. The CDR3 is made up of 15 amino acids. Per the germline V gene, CDR1 is SNHLY and CDR2 is FYNNEI. The CDR3 DNA is TGTGCCAGCAGTGCGCAGGGTAATCCATCCTACGAGCAGTACTTC. Its translation is CASSAQGNPSYEQYF.

This clonotype was seen many times. This sequence joins TRBV28 and TRBJ2-7; 8 bases match TRBD1. This CDR3 contains 13 residues. CDR1 is MDHEN, CDR2 SYDVKM, per germline. V lost 6 bases, J lost 2 bases, and 3 bases stayed unmatched. For the CDR3, the DNA is TGTGCCAGCAGAACACAGGGGGCCTACGAGCAGTACTTC. Residues: CASRTQGAYEQYF. The complete variable domain, with remaining parts taken from reference TRBV28 and TRBJ2-7, reads DVKVTQSSRYLVKRTGEKVFLECVQDMDHENMFWYRQDPGLGLRLIYFSYDVKMKEKGDIPEGYSVSREKKERFSLILESASTNQTSMYLCASRTQGAYEQYFGPGTRLTVT.

This clonotype was seen repeatedly, ten times or more. The chain carries TRBV5-1 and TRBJ1-4; D is perhaps TRBD1 (6 bases). Trimming cost V 5 bases and J 8 bases, with 19 bases left between them. The CDR3 consists of 15 residues. Per germline, CDR1 SGHRS and CDR2 YFSETQ. In DNA, the CDR3 is TGCGCCAGCAGTCTCCCCCGAGGGGGGGAGGAAAAACTGTTTTTT. Translated: CASSLPRGGEEKLFF.

This clonotype was counted many times. The V call is TRBV29-1, the J call TRBJ2-5, with D perhaps TRBD2 (6 bases). CDR1 and CDR2 (germline): SQVTM, ANQGSEA. Trimming pared 7 bases from V and 3 bases from J, leaving 12 bases between. The CDR3 is made up of 12 amino acids. The DNA of the CDR3 is TGCAGCGCCAAAGGAGGGGAAGAGACCCAGTACTTC. This translates into CSAKGGEETQYF.

This clonotype was observed at least ten times. This chain uses TRBV5-1 with TRBJ2-1, with D possibly being TRBD1 (6 bases). The CDR3 is made up of 15 amino acids. Germline V gene data show CDR1 as SGHRS and CDR2 as YFSETQ. Trimming pared 0 bases from V and 4 bases from J, leaving 11 bases between. In DNA form, the CDR3 reads TGCGCCAGCAGCTTGGTCGTGGGGGCTTACAATGAGCAGTTCTTC. Translating it yields CASSLVVGAYNEQFF.